This T cell receptor (beta chain) stems from a study of blood T cell repertoires in COVID-19. As for the study in general: Sample material is recorded as cDNA or gDNA derived from T cells, B-cell-depleted T cells, or PBMCs.

Produced via immunoSEQ multiplex PCR; TCRdb's table is partial and in-frame only. The sample contains under 100,000 clones, around 90% of which appear only once. Germline values: CDR1 MNHEY, CDR2 SMNVEV (reference sequence). The CDR3 runs 17 residues. Trimming took 2 bases from V and 1 from J; bases not matched to a gene: 5. The chain joins TRBV27 to TRBJ2-2; 9 bases fit TRBD1. The specimen sequenced was peripheral blood. The receptor was derived from a male donor with acute or convalescent COVID-19. CDR3: CASSLRTGGQNTGELFF. In nucleotides, the CDR3 is TGTGCCAGCAGTTTACGAACAGGGGGCCAGAACACCGGGGAGCTGTTTTTT.